This passage covers 6 T cell receptor beta chains from one sample sequenced in a study of shared clonotypes between healthy human individuals. Here immunoSEQ multiplex PCR was the method, and the copy in TCRdb shows in-frame clones only, minus some. The table includes about 710,000 clones, approximately 77% detected once. Sequencing was done on a sample of memory CD4+ T cells sorted from blood. Indicated subset: CD45RA-negative fraction. The receptors shown here come from a woman in her 30s in good health.

The chain has TRBV6-6 and TRBJ1-2, with TRBD1 as a possible D gene (5 bases). The CDR3 contains 12 residues. V lost 8 bases and J 5 bases, leaving 12 bases between the germline ends. Looked up from germline, CDR1 is MNHNY and CDR2 is SVGAGI (reference sequence). In nucleotides, the CDR3 is TGTGCCAGCGGCGGGGGTGGTTATGGCTACACCTTC. The encoded protein is CASGGGGYGYTF.

The V and J genes are TRBV18 and TRBJ2-3; TRBD2 aligns across 8 bases. Germline CDR1 is KGHSH and CDR2 is LQKENI. After removal of 3 bases from V and 5 bases from J, the junction contained 4 bases not matched to a gene. The CDR3 is 14 amino acids. CDR3 DNA sequence: TGTGCCAGCTCACCCGGCGGGGGGTTAGATACGCAGTATTTT. This gives the protein CASSPGGGLDTQYF.

The V and J genes are TRBV5-1 and TRBJ2-2; tentatively, D is TRBD2 (5 bases). V dropped 0 bases and J dropped 3 bases, with 15 bases sitting between them. The CDR3 extends over 17 amino acids. Germline-derived CDR1 and CDR2 are SGHRS and YFSETQ. CDR3 nucleotide sequence: TGCGCCAGCAGCTTGGAAATATCGACGGACTACACCGGGGAGCTGTTTTTT. It specifies CASSLEISTDYTGELFF. The full variable domain, in which reference TRBV5-1 and TRBJ2-2 provide the parts outside the CDR3, is KAGVTQTPRYLIKTRGQQVTLSCSPISGHRSVSWYQQTPGQGLQFLFEYFSETQRNKGNFPGRFSGRQFSNSRSEMNVSTLELGDSALYLCASSLEISTDYTGELFFGEGSRLTVL.

Concerning this clone: A read error may be the cause here, since a much bigger clone is one base away. The rearrangement uses TRBV14 and TRBJ2-6, with 7 nucleotides matching TRBD1. In germline, CDR1 is SGHDN, CDR2 FVKESK. The CDR3 totals 15 residues. V trimming: 4 bases; J trimming: 4 bases; junction bases outside the gene matches: 4. CDR3 DNA: TGTGCCAGCAGCCGAACAGGGGTAGGGGCCAACGTCCTGACTTTC. Translated: CASSRTGVGANVLTF. Together with reference TRBV14 and TRBJ2-6, the CDR3 gives the full variable domain: EAGVTQFPSHSVIEKGQTVTLRCDPISGHDNLYWYRRVMGKEIKFLLHFVKESKQDESGMPNNRFLAERTGGTYSTLKVQPAELEDSGVYFCASSRTGVGANVLTFGAGSRLTVL.

CDR3 in amino acids: CASSRGHTYEQYF. The CDR3 region has the DNA TGTGCCAGCAGCCGGGGACACACCTACGAGCAGTACTTC. The chain carries TRBV5-4 and TRBJ2-7; D may be TRBD1 (6 bases). The CDR3 is 13 residues long. The germline V gene has CDR1 SGHNT and CDR2 YYREEE (reference sequence). The V gene lost 4 bases and the J gene lost 2 bases, with 10 bases spanning the gap.

This clone was observed a few times. The chain links TRBV5-1 to TRBJ2-3, with a possible D match to TRBD2 (6 bases). V was shortened by 0 bases and J by 5 bases, with 16 bases between the two germline ends. The CDR3 runs to 16 residues. Germline CDR1 is SGHRS and CDR2 is YFSETQ. DNA for the CDR3: TGCGCCAGCAGCTTGGTTTCCGGGAGATACGGAGATACGCAGTATTTT. It encodes CASSLVSGRYGDTQYF.